This TCR beta chain derives from a study of T cell repertoires in cytomegalovirus infection. Turning to the study itself: Both CMV infection and a matching HLA type were indicated by public TCR beta signatures. Study results and caveats: The study identified carriers of CMV plus the relevant HLA from cumulative public TCR beta family frequency. HLA-C-restricted TCR beta clonotypes specific for CMV led the ex vivo response.

This clonotype was detected ten times or more. The antigen is not known. TCRdb processed the reads anew with MiXCR; each CDR3 protein has one entry. The data contain about 770,000 distinct CDR3 sequences, about 28% of them singletons. V dropped 3 bases and J dropped 5; count of bases not matched to a gene: 5. The V gene's germline CDR1 is SGHTA and CDR2 FQGNSA. CDR3 size: 15 residues. The chain couples TRBV7-2 to TRBJ2-5; 11 nucleotides align to TRBD2. The clonotype was recovered from a human donor in good health (CMV status not recorded). Some clones in this sample may be carry-over from other donors' samples. Sequenced here: cultured CD8+ T cells from PBMCs, sampled from culture after CMV antigen stimulation. In DNA form, the CDR3 reads TGTGCCAGCAGCTTTAGCGGGGGGGCTTGGGAGACCCAGTACTTC. Amino acids: CASSFSGGAWETQYF.